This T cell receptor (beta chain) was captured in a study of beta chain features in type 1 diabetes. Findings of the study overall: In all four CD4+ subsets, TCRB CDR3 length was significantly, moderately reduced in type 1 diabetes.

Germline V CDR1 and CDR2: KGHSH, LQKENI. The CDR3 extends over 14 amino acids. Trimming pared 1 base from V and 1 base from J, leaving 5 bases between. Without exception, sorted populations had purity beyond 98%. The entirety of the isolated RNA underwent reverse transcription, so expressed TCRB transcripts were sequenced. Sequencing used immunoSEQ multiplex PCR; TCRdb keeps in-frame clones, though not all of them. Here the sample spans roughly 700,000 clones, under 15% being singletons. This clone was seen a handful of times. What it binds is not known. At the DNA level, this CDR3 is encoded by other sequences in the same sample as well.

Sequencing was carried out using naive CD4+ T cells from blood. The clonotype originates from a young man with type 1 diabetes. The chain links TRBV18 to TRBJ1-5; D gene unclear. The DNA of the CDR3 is TGTGCCAGCTCACCACAGGGAAGCAATCAGCCCCAGCATTTT. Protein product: CASSPQGSNQPQHF.